The 14 T cell receptor beta chains in this list originate from one sample, sequenced in a study of blood T cell repertoires in COVID-19. Libraries were prepared by immunoSEQ multiplex PCR; TCRdb keeps only in-frame clonotypes and omits some of them. The table shows 110,000 or so clones, with 70% to 90% occurring only once. Sequencing input: peripheral blood. These receptors came from a woman aged 70-85 years who had recovered from COVID-19.

The table lists this clone with a count of one. The rearrangement uses TRBV12-3 or TRBV12-4 and TRBJ1-5, with D unresolved. The ends were cut back, 6 bases at V and 5 bases at J, with 8 bases in the middle. The CDR3 is 12 amino acids. CDR3 loop: CASRPGYQPQHF. The CDR3, as DNA: TGTGCCAGCAGACCCGGTTATCAGCCCCAGCATTTT.

The chain carries TRBV12-3 or TRBV12-4 and TRBJ1-4; D remains unclear. The V end was cut by 3 bases, the J end by 14 bases, with 13 bases between. This CDR3 has 12 amino acids. The CDR3 coding sequence is TGTGCCAGCAGTTTGTCCTCCTCCCGTCTGTTTTTT. It specifies CASSLSSSRLFF.

The V and J genes are TRBV7-9 and TRBJ2-7, with D uncertain. The V end was cut by 6 bases, the J end by 6 bases, with 12 bases between. Per the germline V gene, CDR1 is SEHNR and CDR2 is FQNEAQ (reference sequence). The CDR3 sequence is 12 residues long. The CDR3 region has the DNA TGTGCCAGCAGTATTGTAGAGCGCGAGCAGTACTTC. Translated: CASSIVEREQYF.

The chain uses TRBV9 and TRBJ1-6; the D gene is possibly TRBD1 (6 bases). Trimming removed 6 bases from V and 9 bases from J, with 13 bases in between. The germline V gene encodes CDR1 SGDLS and CDR2 YYNGEE. The CDR3 loop spans 13 amino acids. The CDR3 reads CASTGAIGSPLHF. CDR3 in DNA: TGTGCCAGCACAGGGGCTATCGGTTCACCCCTCCACTTT.

The J gene is TRBJ2-1, the V gene TRBV6-5; the match to TRBD2 covers 10 bases. Germline V CDR1 and CDR2: MNHEY, SVGAGI. V trimming: 10 bases; J trimming: 4 bases; junction bases outside the gene matches: 4. The CDR3 has 13 residues. The CDR3 sequence is CATGLAVYNEQFF. The DNA for the CDR3 is TGTGCCACCGGACTAGCGGTTTACAATGAGCAGTTCTTC.

The chain recombines TRBV20-1 with TRBJ1-4, with 7 bases that match TRBD1. The length of the CDR3 is 16 residues. The trim removed 3 bases at V and 1 base at J, leaving 8 bases unmatched. Germline values: CDR1 DFQATT, CDR2 SNEGSKA (reference sequence). Here the CDR3 DNA reads TGCAGTGCTAGTACCGGGACAGCTCTAACTAATGAAAAACTGTTTTTT. The encoded protein is CSASTGTALTNEKLFF.

This chain connects TRBV7-9 to TRBJ2-5; D perhaps matches TRBD2 (5 bases). There are 15 residues in the CDR3. Germline values: CDR1 SEHNR, CDR2 FQNEAQ (reference sequence). V gave up 0 bases and J gave up 2 bases, with 10 bases separating them. This CDR3 is CASSLALRDQETQYF. Here the CDR3 DNA reads TGTGCCAGCAGCTTAGCGCTGAGGGATCAAGAGACCCAGTACTTC.

The genes are TRBV7-8 and TRBJ1-5, with 9 nucleotides matching TRBD1. V lost 6 bases and J lost 5; bases outside the gene matches: 8. Germline CDR1 is SGHVS and CDR2 is FQNEAQ. The CDR3 extends over 15 amino acids. CDR3: CASSDRTGAHQPQHF. For the CDR3, the DNA is TGTGCCAGCAGTGACCGGACAGGGGCCCATCAGCCCCAGCATTTT.

In this sample, this clone turned up once. The gene calls are TRBV4-3 and TRBJ1-2, with 10 bases lining up with TRBD1. V dropped 5 bases and J dropped 6; count of bases not matched to a gene: 12. CDR3 size: 16 residues. The V gene's germline CDR1 is LGHNA and CDR2 YSLEER. DNA of the CDR3: TGCGCCAGCAGCTCTACCCCCGGGACAGGGGTGGATGGCTACACCTTC. This codes for CASSSTPGTGVDGYTF.

This rearrangement joins TRBV11-2 to TRBJ2-7, with TRBD2 matching 10 bases. The CDR3 is made up of 15 amino acids. Germline V lookup: CDR1 SGHAT, CDR2 FQNNGV. V dropped 5 bases and J dropped 12; count of bases not matched to a gene: 16. CDR3 loop: CASSTPSSGRNPPYF. In nucleotides, the CDR3 is TGTGCCAGCAGCACCCCGAGTAGCGGGAGGAATCCCCCGTACTTC.

This clone was observed a few times. The chain has TRBV5-5 and TRBJ1-1; D is unresolved. The CDR3 loop spans 14 amino acids. CDR1 and CDR2 (germline): SGHKS, YYEKEE (reference sequence). V lost 0 bases, J lost 3 bases, and 9 bases lay in between. The CDR3 here is CASSLVQSYTEAFF. The CDR3 bases are TGTGCCAGCAGCTTGGTACAGAGCTACACTGAAGCTTTCTTT.

V usage is TRBV11-3 and J usage is TRBJ2-3; D unresolved. The CDR3 runs 14 residues. V lost 6 bases and J lost 3, with 13 bases in between. Germline V gene sequence: CDR1 SGHNT, CDR2 YENEEA. The CDR3 spells CASSYRAQTDTQYF. For the CDR3, the DNA is TGTGCCAGCAGTTACCGTGCGCAAACAGATACGCAGTATTTT.

The chain has TRBV4-2 and TRBJ1-4; D gene uncertain. Germline V CDR1 and CDR2: LGHNA, YNFKEQ. CDR3 size: 18 residues. The germline V and J ends were trimmed by 1 base and 7 bases, with 22 bases remaining between them. The DNA of the CDR3 is TGTGCCAGCAGCCAAGGGTGGGCCTCGGGAGCCAAGAGTGAAAAACTGTTTTTT. Translated: CASSQGWASGAKSEKLFF.

The CDR3 DNA follows: TGTGCCAGCAGCGGGAGATCGGGCACCGGGGAGCTGTTTTTT. It specifies CASSGRSGTGELFF. This sequence joins TRBV11-3 and TRBJ2-2, with D tentatively TRBD2 (5 bases). The CDR3 totals 14 residues. V gave up 5 bases and J gave up 4 bases, with 11 bases separating them. Germline values: CDR1 SGHNT, CDR2 YENEEA. Full variable domain (rest looked up from reference TRBV11-3 and TRBJ2-2): EAGVVQSPRYKIIEKKQPVAFWCNPISGHNTLYWYLQNLGQGPELLIRYENEEAVDDSQLPKDRFSAERLKGVDSTLKIQPAELGDSAVYLCASSGRSGTGELFFGEGSRLTVL.